A selection of T cell receptor beta chains follows, all from one sample in a study of T cell changes during pregnancy in multiple sclerosis. Data came from immunoSEQ multiplex PCR; TCRdb stores just in-frame clones and leaves some out. Of tens of thousands of clones in the sample, approximately 86% were seen once. Here the sequenced sample was peripheral blood, taken before pregnancy. The receptors stem from a female donor with multiple sclerosis, enrolled in a pregnancy study. CDR3s include the opening cysteine and the closing phenylalanine or tryptophan. The D gene is left open where the match is weak. The listing skips clone size in some rows; elsewhere it reads once, few, many or a size class.

v_gene	d_gene	j_gene	abundance	CDR3nt	CDR3aa
TRBV5-1	TRBD2	TRBJ2-7	.	TGCGCCAGCAGCTTGGCCACTAGCGGGAGCTCCTACGAGCAGTACTTC	CASSLATSGSSYEQYF
TRBV7-2	TRBD2	TRBJ2-1	.	TGTGCCAGCAGCCCTCGGACTAGCGGGGGTAATGAGCAGTTCTTC	CASSPRTSGGNEQFF
TRBV30	.	TRBJ1-1	.	TGTGCCTGGACTGAGAGTCCGGGGGACACTGAAGCTTTCTTT	CAWTESPGDTEAFF
TRBV6-1	.	TRBJ1-5	.	TGTGCCAGCAGTGAAGCCCCGGGGAGCAATCAGCCCCAGCATTTT	CASSEAPGSNQPQHF
TRBV9	.	TRBJ2-6	once	TGTGCCAGCAGCTCAAAGTTGGGGCCCCGCTCTGGGGCCAACGTCCTGACTTTC	CASSSKLGPRSGANVLTF
TRBV5-1	.	TRBJ1-2	few	TGCGCCAGCAGCCCGGACAGATACTATGGCTACACCTTC	CASSPDRYYGYTF
TRBV19	TRBD1	TRBJ2-7	.	TGTGCCAGTAGTATATTTAGACAGGGGGCGTACGAGCAGTACTTC	CASSIFRQGAYEQYF
TRBV18	TRBD1	TRBJ2-2	.	TGTGCCAGCTTCCGGGACAGGGACACCGGGGAGCTGTTTTTT	CASFRDRDTGELFF
TRBV5-6	.	TRBJ2-7	.	TGTGCCAGCAGCTTGGAGCCTTTCGCGAGGAGGGACGCCTACGAGCAGTACTTC	CASSLEPFARRDAYEQYF
TRBV30	.	TRBJ1-5	.	TGTGCCTGGAGTGTACGCGGTCAGCCCCAGCATTTT	CAWSVRGQPQHF
TRBV6-1	.	TRBJ2-1	few	TGTGCCAGCAGCGAAAGGGGGTACGGCAATGAGCAGTTCTTC	CASSERGYGNEQFF
TRBV4-1	.	TRBJ1-1	.	TGCGCCAGCAGCCAGGCGGGGATAGCGAACACTGAAGCTTTCTTT	CASSQAGIANTEAFF
TRBV21-1	.	TRBJ1-1	.	TGTGCCAGCATTCAGGGTTCTTTTATGAACACTGAAGCTTTCTTT	CASIQGSFMNTEAFF
TRBV19	TRBD2	TRBJ2-5	.	TGTGCCAGTAGTACAACTAGCGGGGGGAGGACCCAGTACTTC	CASSTTSGGRTQYF
TRBV21-1	.	TRBJ1-5	.	TGTGCCAGCAGCAAAGAGCGACAGGGGAATCAGCCCCAGCATTTT	CASSKERQGNQPQHF
TRBV6-1	.	TRBJ1-3	.	TGTGCCAGCATCACTGGGCATTCCTCTGGAAACACCATATATTTT	CASITGHSSGNTIYF
TRBV19	.	TRBJ1-1	.	TGTGCCAGTGCGGGCGGGGGGACCCCTGACACTGAAGCTTTCTTT	CASAGGGTPDTEAFF
TRBV5-1	TRBD2	TRBJ2-3	.	TGCGCCAGCAGCTGGACTAGTGTCACAGATACGCAGTATTTT	CASSWTSVTDTQYF
TRBV30	.	TRBJ1-2	.	TGTGCCTGGAGTGTAAGCTACAGGGTCCATGGCTACACCTTC	CAWSVSYRVHGYTF
TRBV7-3	TRBD2	TRBJ2-5	once	TGTGCCAGCAGCTTAATGGCGGGGGGAGAGACCCAGTACTTC	CASSLMAGGETQYF
TRBV5-1	.	TRBJ2-3	.	TGCGCCAGCAGCTTGGGTCGCGACTACGACACAGATACGCAGTATTTT	CASSLGRDYDTDTQYF
TRBV7-8	TRBD1	TRBJ2-2	.	TGTGCCAGCAGCCAACGACAGGGGACCGGGGAGCTGTTTTTT	CASSQRQGTGELFF
TRBV6-1	TRBD1	TRBJ1-6	.	TGTGCCAGCAGTCTACAGGGGGTCTATAATTCACCCCTCCACTTT	CASSLQGVYNSPLHF
TRBV30	.	TRBJ2-1	.	TGTGCCCGACATTCCGTGAATGAGCAGTTCTTC	CARHSVNEQFF
TRBV7-9	TRBD1	TRBJ1-1	.	TGTGCCAGCAGCTGGACAGGGGGCCCGAACACTGAAGCTTTCTTT	CASSWTGGPNTEAFF
TRBV6-5	.	TRBJ2-7	.	TGTGCCAGCAGTTACTCGATACAGGGTGGGTACGAGCAGTACTTC	CASSYSIQGGYEQYF
TRBV7-2	.	TRBJ1-6	.	TGTGCCAGCAGCCGGGACAATTATAATTCACCCCTCCACTTT	CASSRDNYNSPLHF
TRBV7-5	.	TRBJ1-4	.	TGTGTCAGAAGCAATATTAGGGGGGGGGAAAAACTGTTTTTT	CVRSNIRGGEKLFF
TRBV6-5	.	TRBJ2-7	.	TGTGCCAGCAAGGTGGGTCCGGGTACAACCTACGAGCAGTACTTC	CASKVGPGTTYEQYF
TRBV30	.	TRBJ2-7	.	TGTGCCTGGAGCCGAGGACTGTTCTCCTACGAGCAGTACTTC	CAWSRGLFSYEQYF
TRBV19	.	TRBJ2-3	.	TGTGCCAGTAGCGAGGCAGATACGCAGTATTTT	CASSEADTQYF
TRBV7-9	.	TRBJ1-1	.	TGTGCCAGCAGCCCTCAAATGGAGTCCACTGAAGCTTTCTTT	CASSPQMESTEAFF
TRBV5-4	.	TRBJ2-3	once	TGTGCCAGCGCCGCATACATCACAGATACGCAGTATTTT	CASAAYITDTQYF
TRBV6-4	.	TRBJ2-1	.	TGTGCCAGCAGTGACTCCGGGGGAGGCCCCTACAATGAGCAGTTCTTC	CASSDSGGGPYNEQFF
TRBV28	.	TRBJ1-2	.	TGTGCCAGCATCACTCCGACAGGTTTGCCTTATGGCTACACCTTC	CASITPTGLPYGYTF
TRBV4-3	.	TRBJ2-3	.	TGCGCCAGCAGCCAATCCCTTAGCGAAAAAGCTACGCAGTATTTT	CASSQSLSEKATQYF
TRBV18	.	TRBJ1-1	.	TGTGCCAGCTCACCCGTCACTGTACCGAACACTGAAGCTTTCTTT	CASSPVTVPNTEAFF
TRBV18	.	TRBJ2-3	few	TGTGCCAGCTCTCAAAGGGACACTAGCACAGATACGCAGTATTTT	CASSQRDTSTDTQYF
TRBV19	.	TRBJ1-4	.	TGTGCCAGTGGACAGTCTAATGAAAAACTGTTTTTT	CASGQSNEKLFF
TRBV9	.	TRBJ2-3	.	TGTGCCAGCAGCGTAGCTCTCCAGACAGATACGCAGTATTTT	CASSVALQTDTQYF
TRBV2	.	TRBJ1-1	.	TGTGCCAGCAGGGTCAGGGCGAACACTGAAGCTTTCTTT	CASRVRANTEAFF
TRBV30	TRBD1	TRBJ1-1	.	TGTGCCTGGAGCGGGACAGCGAACACTGAAGCTTTCTTT	CAWSGTANTEAFF
TRBV13	.	TRBJ2-7	.	TGTGCCAGCAGCTTAGGCGCAGACTACGAGCAGTACTTC	CASSLGADYEQYF
TRBV5-1	.	TRBJ2-2	once	TGCGCCAGCTTCCCGGGTGACACCGGGGAGCTGTTTTTT	CASFPGDTGELFF
TRBV29-1	TRBD1	TRBJ2-5	.	TGCAGCGTTCCAGGGACAGGGCAAGAGACCCAGTACTTC	CSVPGTGQETQYF
TRBV25-1	.	TRBJ1-1	.	TGTGCCAGCAGTTTCGGACAAATGGGAGGAGCTTTCTTT	CASSFGQMGGAFF
TRBV5-1	TRBD2	TRBJ2-2	once	TGCGCCAGCAGCGTCAGGGGACTAGCGAACACCGGGGAGCTGTTTTTT	CASSVRGLANTGELFF
TRBV9	.	TRBJ2-2	.	TGTGCCAGCAGCCCAACTTTCACCGGGGAGCTGTTTTTT	CASSPTFTGELFF
TRBV10-3	TRBD1	TRBJ2-6	once	TGTGCCATCAGAGGGACAGGAGCTGGGGCCAACGTCCTGACTTTC	CAIRGTGAGANVLTF
TRBV30	TRBD1	TRBJ1-2	.	TGTGCCTCTCCACGACAGGGTACTAACTATGGCTACACCTTC	CASPRQGTNYGYTF
TRBV9	.	TRBJ2-7	.	TGTGCCAGCAGCACTCCCGACAGGCTCCCGGGGGAGCAGTACTTC	CASSTPDRLPGEQYF
TRBV5-1	TRBD1	TRBJ1-2	.	TGCGCCAGCAGCTTCGGACAGGGGGGTGGCTACACCTTC	CASSFGQGGGYTF